The T cell receptor beta chain described here comes from a study of CD8 T cells in ankylosing spondylitis. Overall study results and limits: Disease-linked clones, CD8+, were relatively rare in peripheral blood. Matched ankylosing spondylitis synovial fluid reportedly contained a significantly enriched population of disease-linked clones. Earlier work had already found some motif variants in reactive arthritis synovial fluid and blood.

Germline V CDR1 and CDR2: SQVTM, ANQGSEA. The CDR3 has 12 amino acids. Trimming left V 3 bases short and J 9 bases short, with 12 bases between. This clonotype appeared many times. Its matching antigen is unknown. A quantitative 5'-RACE method, one with molecular barcodes, was used to make TCR beta libraries. MiXCR was run by TCRdb on the 5' RACE reads, yielding one entry per CDR3 protein. In the table there are about 160,000 distinct CDR3 sequences, around 20% of which are singletons. The gene calls are TRBV29-1 and TRBJ2-1, with D perhaps TRBD1 or TRBD2 (5 bases each). The sequenced sample was blood, either unsorted or a sorted T cell fraction (not recorded which). The TCR sequence derives from a male donor with ankylosing spondylitis or in good health (not recorded which). Here the CDR3 DNA reads TGCAGCGTTGAGTCGGGGCTGGGTGAGCAGTTCTTC. Encoded protein: CSVESGLGEQFF.